This T cell receptor (beta chain) was identified during a study of molecular identifiers for immune sequencing clone quantification. The table lists this clonotype with many counts. MiXCR, applied by TCRdb to the PCR reads, yields one record per CDR3 protein. The profile shows some 97,000 distinct CDR3 sequences, under 40% of them singletons. This CDR3 comprises 15 residues. The V and J ends lost 5 bases and 4 bases, in that order; junction bases with no gene match: 7. Material: naive CD8+ T cells from blood, with Jurkat cell RNA spiked in. Noted subset: FACS-sorted CD8+CD4-CCR7+CD45RA+ naive T cells. The sequence was obtained from a human donor in good health. Some libraries in this study had Jurkat cell RNA spiked in. The gene calls are TRBV12-3 or TRBV12-4 and TRBJ2-3, with 9 bases fitting TRBD1. The DNA of the CDR3 is TGTGCCAGCAGTCTAACAGGGGGCCTCGCAGATACGCAGTATTTT. Residues: CASSLTGGLADTQYF.